This T cell receptor beta chain was captured by sequencing in a study of blood T cell repertoires in COVID-19. The wider study: Samples of COVID-19 (acute and convalescent) were obtained from the United States, Italy and Spain. The analysed material was cDNA or gDNA that came from T cells, B-cell-depleted T cells, or PBMCs.

Two negative PCRs, clearance, or symptom resolution characterized the recovered Cohort 3 donors. This CDR3 has 15 amino acids. V was clipped by 7 bases and J by 3 bases, with 18 bases between them. CDR1 and CDR2 from the germline V gene are SGHTA and FQGNSA. The authors' processing: Reference gene primer amplification gave estimated nucleated cell counts. The data were produced by immunoSEQ multiplex PCR, yet TCRdb's version contains in-frame clones alone and is incomplete. V and J calls and clone size are as listed in that table; D and trimming were resolved from the DNA. The table lists 350,000 to 450,000 clones, around 83% of them singletons.

This clonotype originated in a woman aged 45-60 years who had recovered from COVID-19. The sequenced sample was PBMCs or T cells enriched from blood (not recorded which). J is TRBJ1-1 and V is TRBV7-2, with D uncertain. The CDR3: CASNPNVGRDTEAFF. The CDR3 DNA follows: TGTGCCAGCAATCCCAATGTAGGGAGGGACACTGAAGCTTTCTTT.